This T cell receptor beta chain derives from a study of cytomegalovirus exposure and HLA in healthy donors. V lost 0 bases and J 10 bases, leaving 6 bases between the germline ends. Germline V gene sequence: CDR1 SGHDN, CDR2 FVKESK. The CDR3 is 11 residues long. This clone was detected once. As yet, its antigen is unknown. Study-wide findings and caveats: Solely CMV serostatus was available to characterize immune exposure. What TCR beta sequences reportedly achieved was accurate prediction of HLA-A and HLA-B alleles in most subjects. Three of the chains that were CMV-associated were confirmed in vitro to be specific for CMV antigens.

PCR used 60 Vbeta primers and 13 Jbeta primers. The table came from immunoSEQ multiplex PCR; TCRdb's copy has only in-frame clones and leaves some out. The table lists tens of thousands of clones, approximately 66% of them singletons. The sample comprised PBMCs. This chain uses TRBV14 with TRBJ1-1; the D is unclear. The receptor was derived from a man aged 30 to 45 in good health and CMV-seronegative. The CDR3 loop is CASSQDIVAFF. CDR3 nucleotide sequence: TGTGCCAGCAGCCAAGATATCGTAGCTTTCTTT.